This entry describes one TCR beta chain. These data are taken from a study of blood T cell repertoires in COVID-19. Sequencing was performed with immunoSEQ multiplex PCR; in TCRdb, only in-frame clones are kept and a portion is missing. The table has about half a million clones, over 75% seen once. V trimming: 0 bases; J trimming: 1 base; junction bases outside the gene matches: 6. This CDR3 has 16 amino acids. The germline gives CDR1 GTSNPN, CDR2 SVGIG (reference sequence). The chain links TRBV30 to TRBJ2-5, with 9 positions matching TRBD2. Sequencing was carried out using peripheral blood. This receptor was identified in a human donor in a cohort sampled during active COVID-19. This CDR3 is CAWSVPRLAAQETQYF. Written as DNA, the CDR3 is TGTGCCTGGAGTGTACCTAGACTAGCGGCCCAAGAGACCCAGTACTTC.